One and the same sample provided the 16 T cell receptor beta chains below, sequenced in a study of spatial heterogeneity in lung cancer. Time point reported: sample taken at primary tumor resection. Unsorted tumor, nontumor lung tissue or cryopreserved PBMC supplied the whole RNA. Each CDR3 protein is one row after TCRdb ran MiXCR on the 5' RACE reads. The table records 20,000 to 25,000 distinct CDR3 sequences, 4.6% of them present only once. The material was PBMCs, obtained at surgery. The receptors were sampled from a male donor with early-stage non-small cell lung cancer.

This clonotype has ten or more counts. The chain has TRBV4-2 and TRBJ2-5, with D unresolved. Germline loops: CDR1 LGHNA, CDR2 YNFKEQ. The CDR3 is 14 residues long. The germline V and J ends were trimmed by 5 bases and 5 bases, with 15 bases remaining between them. The CDR3 DNA reads TGTGCCAGCAGCGGAACTCGCGCCGGGGAGACCCAGTACTTC. Its protein product is CASSGTRAGETQYF.

On this clonotype itself: This may arise from a read error, as a much more abundant clone is one base away. This sequence joins TRBV18 and TRBJ2-2; D is possibly TRBD1 (5 bases). CDR1 and CDR2 from the germline V gene are KGHSH and LQKENI. This CDR3 contains 14 residues. The chain's CDR3 is CVSSDSLQPGELFF. The CDR3 bases are TGTGTCAGCTCCGACAGTCTTCAACCCGGGGAGCTGTTTTTT.

This clonotype was observed many times. V and J are TRBV12-3 or TRBV12-4 and TRBJ2-7, with D perhaps matching TRBD2 (5 bases). V was shortened by 2 bases and J by 4 bases, with 15 bases between the two germline ends. The length of the CDR3 is 15 residues. CDR3 loop: CASSLTGSSPYEQYF. DNA for the CDR3: TGTGCCAGCAGTTTAACCGGGTCTAGCCCGTACGAGCAGTACTTC.

In its sample, this clonotype was seen many times. The chain joins TRBV4-2 to TRBJ1-1; D call uncertain. The CDR3 consists of 14 residues. With 0 bases removed from V and 3 bases from J, the gap between germline ends came to 8 bases. The germline V gene has CDR1 LGHNA and CDR2 YNFKEQ. The CDR3 DNA is TGTGCCAGCAGCCAAGATCCACATTACACTGAAGCTTTCTTT. This codes for CASSQDPHYTEAFF.

This clonotype was seen many times. The chain joins TRBV7-3 to TRBJ2-1; D not resolved. V was clipped by 0 bases and J by 5 bases, with 5 bases between them. The CDR3 has 13 amino acids. Germline CDR1 and CDR2: SGHTA and FQGTGA. CDR3 coding DNA: TGTGCCAGCAGCTTAACGCCAGACAATGAGCAGTTCTTC. Amino acid sequence: CASSLTPDNEQFF.

This clonotype was observed at least ten times. The J gene is TRBJ1-6, the V gene TRBV7-2; maybe TRBD1 (5 bases). Between the trimmed V and J ends, which lost 2 bases and 6 bases, there was a span of 11 bases. The length of the CDR3 is 15 residues. Germline V CDR1 and CDR2: SGHTA, FQGNSA. CDR3 bases: TGTGCCAGCAGCTTACAGGGACCGAGTAATTCACCCCTCCACTTT. Its protein is CASSLQGPSNSPLHF. The whole variable domain, filled in from reference TRBV7-2 and TRBJ1-6, reads GAGVSQSPSNKVTEKGKDVELRCDPISGHTALYWYRQSLGQGLEFLIYFQGNSAPDKSGLPSDRFSAERTGGSVSTLTIQRTQQEDSAVYLCASSLQGPSNSPLHFGNGTRLTVT.

This clonotype was detected many times. This chain links TRBV20-1 with TRBJ2-1; TRBD2 aligns across 9 bases. V lost 0 bases to trimming and J lost 4 bases; unmatched junction nucleotides: 4. Germline CDR1 reads DFQATT; CDR2 reads SNEGSKA (reference sequence). The CDR3 extends over 15 amino acids. The CDR3 loop is CSARDLLAGYNEQFF. CDR3 nucleotide sequence: TGCAGTGCTAGAGATCTACTAGCGGGTTACAATGAGCAGTTCTTC.

J is TRBJ2-7 and V is TRBV7-2, with D perhaps being TRBD1 or TRBD2 (6 bases each). Germline CDR1 is SGHTA and CDR2 is FQGNSA. CDR3 size: 14 residues. Trimming took 8 bases from V and 4 from J, leaving 18 bases between them. The CDR3 nucleotides read TGTGCCAGCTCCAAGGAAGGGGGGTGGTACGAGCAGTACTTC. Translating it yields CASSKEGGWYEQYF.

This clonotype was seen ten or more times. The chain has TRBV5-1 and TRBJ2-1; D possibly corresponds to TRBD2 (6 bases). This CDR3 has 15 residues. Germline-derived CDR1 and CDR2 are SGHRS and YFSETQ. V lost 4 bases, J lost 4 bases, and 15 bases lay in between. The CDR3 is CASSQDGGAYNEQFF. CDR3 nucleotide sequence: TGCGCCAGCAGCCAGGACGGCGGGGCGTACAATGAGCAGTTCTTC.

This clonotype appeared many times. The chain links TRBV28 to TRBJ1-1; 10 bases are shared with TRBD1. Per germline, CDR1 MDHEN and CDR2 SYDVKM. The CDR3 has 15 amino acids. The V and J ends lost 4 bases and 4 bases, in that order; junction bases with no gene match: 6. The CDR3 sequence: CASSSRTGGGTEAFF. For the CDR3, the DNA is TGTGCCAGCAGTTCGAGGACAGGGGGAGGCACTGAAGCTTTCTTT.

This clonotype was detected many times. The CDR3, as DNA: TGCGCCAGCAGCTTGCACGGGACAGGAAATCAGCCCCAGCATTTT. It codes for CASSLHGTGNQPQHF. V gene TRBV5-1 combines with J gene TRBJ1-5; 8 bases are shared with TRBD1. Trimming at V came to 1 base and at J to 4 bases, leaving 4 bases not matched to a gene. CDR3 length equals 15 residues. The germline V gene has CDR1 SGHRS and CDR2 YFSETQ.

This chain connects TRBV20-1 to TRBJ2-3; 7 bases agree with TRBD1. The CDR3 runs to 15 residues. V gave up 5 bases and J gave up 3 bases; unmatched junction bases: 11. Germline CDR1 reads DFQATT; CDR2 reads SNEGSKA (reference sequence). The CDR3 region has the DNA TGCAGTGCTGGACCTAGGGCAGGGGGTACAGATACGCAGTATTTT. This encodes CSAGPRAGGTDTQYF.

The table lists this clonotype with many counts. The V and J genes are TRBV12-3 or TRBV12-4 and TRBJ1-6; possibly TRBD1 for D (5 bases). CDR3 length equals 13 residues. V shed 5 bases and J shed 6 bases, with 8 bases lying between them. CDR3 bases: TGTGCCAGCAGTGGGGACTTTAATTCACCCCTCCACTTT. Translation: CASSGDFNSPLHF.

There are a few counts of this clonotype. V is TRBV7-8 and J is TRBJ2-4; 8 bases map to TRBD2. The CDR3 covers 19 residues. The germline V gene has CDR1 SGHVS and CDR2 FQNEAQ. V dropped 5 bases and J dropped 4; count of bases not matched to a gene: 19. CDR3 loop: CASSAWGSRTSSSKNIQYF. The CDR3 nucleotides read TGTGCCAGCAGCGCATGGGGGTCCCGGACTAGCAGTAGTAAAAACATTCAGTACTTC.

The table lists this clonotype with a few counts. The chain employs TRBV7-2 and TRBJ2-5, with 8 bases that match TRBD2. The germline CDR1 and CDR2 sequences are SGHTA and FQGNSA. There are 14 residues in the CDR3. The J segment lost 7 bases and the V segment lost 7 bases, leaving 11 bases of the junction unmatched. In DNA form, the CDR3 reads TGTGCCAGCACCTCCGGCGGGGGGACTGTGACCCAGTACTTC. Its protein product is CASTSGGGTVTQYF.

The table lists this clonotype with many counts. The chain has TRBV7-9 and TRBJ1-4; D perhaps matches TRBD1 (6 bases). Trimming removed 1 base at V and 7 bases at J, with 10 bases between. The CDR3 sequence is 14 residues long. The germline V gene encodes CDR1 SEHNR and CDR2 FQNEAQ (reference sequence). In DNA, the CDR3 is TGTGCCAGCAGCTTAGGGGGGCAGATTGAAAAACTGTTTTTT. This sequence encodes CASSLGGQIEKLFF.